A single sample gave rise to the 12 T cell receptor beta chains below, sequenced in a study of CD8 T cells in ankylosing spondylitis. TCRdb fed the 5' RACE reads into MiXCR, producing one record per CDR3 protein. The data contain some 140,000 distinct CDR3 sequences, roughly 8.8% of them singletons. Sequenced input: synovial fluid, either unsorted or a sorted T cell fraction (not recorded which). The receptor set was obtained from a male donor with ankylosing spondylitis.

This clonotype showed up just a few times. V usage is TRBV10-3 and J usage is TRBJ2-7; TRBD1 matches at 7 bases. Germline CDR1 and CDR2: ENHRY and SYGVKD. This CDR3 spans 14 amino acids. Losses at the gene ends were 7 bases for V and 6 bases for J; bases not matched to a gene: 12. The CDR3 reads CAITSREGAGEQYF. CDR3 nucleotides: TGTGCCATCACCTCCCGTGAGGGGGCGGGCGAGCAGTACTTC.

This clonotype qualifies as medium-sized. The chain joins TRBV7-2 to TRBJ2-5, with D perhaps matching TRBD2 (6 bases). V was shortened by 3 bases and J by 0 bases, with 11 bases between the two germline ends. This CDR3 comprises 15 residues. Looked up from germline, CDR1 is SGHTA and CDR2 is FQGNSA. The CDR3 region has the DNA TGTGCCAGCAGCTTTGTGGGAGGCTACCAAGAGACCCAGTACTTC. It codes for CASSFVGGYQETQYF.

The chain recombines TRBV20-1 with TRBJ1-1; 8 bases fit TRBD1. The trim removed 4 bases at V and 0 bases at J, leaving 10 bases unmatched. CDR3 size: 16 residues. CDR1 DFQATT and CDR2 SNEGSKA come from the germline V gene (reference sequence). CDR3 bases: TGCAGTGCTACCCCCATGGGGACAGGAATGAACACTGAAGCTTTCTTT. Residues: CSATPMGTGMNTEAFF.

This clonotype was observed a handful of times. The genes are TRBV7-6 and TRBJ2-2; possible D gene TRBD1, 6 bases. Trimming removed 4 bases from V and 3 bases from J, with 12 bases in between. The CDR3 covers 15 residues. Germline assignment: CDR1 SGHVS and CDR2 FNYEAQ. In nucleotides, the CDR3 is TGTGCCAGCAGCTCCCACAGGGTGGACACCGGGGAGCTGTTTTTT. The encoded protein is CASSSHRVDTGELFF.

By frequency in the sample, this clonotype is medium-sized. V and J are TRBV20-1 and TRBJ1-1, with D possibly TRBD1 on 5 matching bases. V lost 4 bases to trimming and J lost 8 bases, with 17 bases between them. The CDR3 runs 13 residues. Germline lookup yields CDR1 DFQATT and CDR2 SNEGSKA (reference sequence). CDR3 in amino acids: CSATPHSRAEAFF. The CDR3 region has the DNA TGCAGTGCTACCCCGCATTCCAGGGCCGAAGCTTTCTTT.

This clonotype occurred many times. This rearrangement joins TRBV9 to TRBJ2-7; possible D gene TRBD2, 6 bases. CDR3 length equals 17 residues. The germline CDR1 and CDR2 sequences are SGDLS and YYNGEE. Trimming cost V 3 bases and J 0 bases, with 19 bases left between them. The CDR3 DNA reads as TGTGCCAGCAGCGCTGGGGCGGGGTGGGGGAGCTCCTACGAGCAGTACTTC. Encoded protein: CASSAGAGWGSSYEQYF.

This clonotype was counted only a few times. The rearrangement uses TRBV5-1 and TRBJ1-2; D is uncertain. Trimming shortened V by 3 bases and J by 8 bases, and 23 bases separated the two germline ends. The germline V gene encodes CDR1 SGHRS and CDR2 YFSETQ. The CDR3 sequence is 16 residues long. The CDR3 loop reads CASSSSGEVAMSGYTF. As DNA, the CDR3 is TGCGCCAGCAGCTCGTCCGGGGAGGTAGCCATGAGCGGCTACACCTTC.

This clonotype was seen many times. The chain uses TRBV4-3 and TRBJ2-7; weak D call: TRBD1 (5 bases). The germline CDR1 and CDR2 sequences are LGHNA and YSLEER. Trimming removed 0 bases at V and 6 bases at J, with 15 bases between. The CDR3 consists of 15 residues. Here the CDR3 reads CASSQEGFRAGEQYF. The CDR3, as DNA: TGCGCCAGCAGCCAAGAAGGTTTCAGGGCCGGCGAGCAGTACTTC.

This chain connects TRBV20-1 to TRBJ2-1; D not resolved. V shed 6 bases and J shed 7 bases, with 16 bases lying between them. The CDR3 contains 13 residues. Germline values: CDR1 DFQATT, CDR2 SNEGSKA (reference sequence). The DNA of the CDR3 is TGCAGTGCCCTGGACCACCAATCGAATGAGCAGTTCTTC. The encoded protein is CSALDHQSNEQFF.

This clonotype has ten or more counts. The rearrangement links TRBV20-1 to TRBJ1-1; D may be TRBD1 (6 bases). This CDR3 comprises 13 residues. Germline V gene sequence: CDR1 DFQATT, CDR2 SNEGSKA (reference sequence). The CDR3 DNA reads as TGCAGCGCAACAGGGTTTCTGAACACTGAAGCTTTCTTT. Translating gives CSATGFLNTEAFF.

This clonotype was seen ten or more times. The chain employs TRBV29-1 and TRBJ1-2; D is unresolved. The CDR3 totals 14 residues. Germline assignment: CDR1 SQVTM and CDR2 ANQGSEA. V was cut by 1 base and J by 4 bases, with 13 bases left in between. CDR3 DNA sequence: TGCAGCGTTGAAGTTAAGGACGGCTCCTATGGCTACACCTTC. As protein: CSVEVKDGSYGYTF.

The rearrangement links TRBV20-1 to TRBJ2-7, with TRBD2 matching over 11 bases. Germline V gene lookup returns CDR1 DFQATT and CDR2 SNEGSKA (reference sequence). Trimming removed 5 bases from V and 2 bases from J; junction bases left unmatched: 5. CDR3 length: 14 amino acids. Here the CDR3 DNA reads TGCAGTGCTCCAACTAGCGGGAGTACCTACGAGCAGTACTTC. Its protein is CSAPTSGSTYEQYF.